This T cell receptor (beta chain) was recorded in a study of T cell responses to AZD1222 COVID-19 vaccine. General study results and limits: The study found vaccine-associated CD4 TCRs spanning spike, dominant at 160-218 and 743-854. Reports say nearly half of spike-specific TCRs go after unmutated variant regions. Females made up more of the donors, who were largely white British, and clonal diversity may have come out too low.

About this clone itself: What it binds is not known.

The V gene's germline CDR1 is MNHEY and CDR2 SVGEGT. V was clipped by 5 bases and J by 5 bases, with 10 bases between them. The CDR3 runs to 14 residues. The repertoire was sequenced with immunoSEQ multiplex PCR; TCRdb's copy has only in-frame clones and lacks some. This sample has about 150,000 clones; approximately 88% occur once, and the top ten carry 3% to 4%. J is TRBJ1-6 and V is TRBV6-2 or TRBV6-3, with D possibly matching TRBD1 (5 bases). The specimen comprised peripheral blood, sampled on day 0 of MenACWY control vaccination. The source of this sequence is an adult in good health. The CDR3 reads CASSTGTNNSPLHF. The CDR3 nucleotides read TGTGCCAGCAGTACCGGGACTAATAATTCACCCCTCCACTTT.